These T cell receptor beta chains were read from a single sample in a study of blood T cell repertoires in COVID-19. Some clones are missing from TCRdb's copy, which holds only in-frame ones; the method was immunoSEQ multiplex PCR. This table has about 63,000 clones, about 76% appearing once. The sequenced sample was peripheral blood. The receptors originated from a woman older than 75 with acute or convalescent COVID-19. The CDR3 runs from the conserved cysteine through the conserved F or W. The D gene is left open where the match is weak. Expanded clones are given a class, and other clones once, few, many or no size at all.

TRBV4-2,14,TRBD1,TRBJ1-6,once,CASSRDRGHSPLHF,TGTGCCAGCAGCCGGGACAGGGGACACTCACCCCTCCACTTT
TRBV3-1/TRBV3-2,18,NA,TRBJ2-1,medium-sized,CASSQSGGQGVSYNEQFF,TGTGCCAGCAGCCAATCCGGGGGTCAAGGCGTCTCCTACAATGAGCAGTTCTTC
TRBV27,15,NA,TRBJ1-6,NA,CASSLNGGRGSPLHF,TGTGCCAGCAGTTTAAACGGAGGGAGGGGGTCACCCCTCCACTTT
TRBV5-1,19,TRBD2,TRBJ2-7,NA,CASSRVRTGKGLAAYEQYF,TGCGCCAGCAGCCGAGTTCGGACAGGGAAGGGACTAGCGGCCTACGAGCAGTACTTC
TRBV7-9,15,TRBD1,TRBJ1-5,once,CASSSGQVQGEPQHF,TGTGCCAGCAGCTCAGGACAGGTCCAGGGAGAGCCCCAGCATTTT
TRBV7-6,14,TRBD2,TRBJ2-7,NA,CASSQTSGAYEQYF,TGTGCCAGCAGCCAAACCAGCGGGGCCTACGAGCAGTACTTC
TRBV15,18,TRBD2,TRBJ2-5,NA,CATSRDRGLAGGQETQYF,TGTGCCACCAGCAGAGATCGGGGACTAGCGGGAGGTCAAGAGACCCAGTACTTC
TRBV3-1/TRBV3-2,18,NA,TRBJ2-3,few,CASSQVFGTSKVADTQYF,TGTGCCAGCAGCCAAGTATTCGGGACAAGCAAGGTAGCAGATACGCAGTATTTT
TRBV7-9,14,TRBD1,TRBJ2-7,few,CASSLTGVLYEQYF,TGTGCCAGCAGCTTAACAGGGGTCTTGTACGAGCAGTACTTC
TRBV5-1,14,NA,TRBJ1-2,NA,CASSLQPGDYGYTF,TGCGCCAGCAGCTTGCAGCCAGGGGACTATGGCTACACCTTC
TRBV4-3,15,NA,TRBJ2-7,few,CASSQFRTGIYEQYF,TGCGCCAGCAGCCAATTTAGGACGGGGATCTACGAGCAGTACTTC
TRBV9,15,TRBD2,TRBJ2-1,NA,CASSYPLSGVNEQFF,TGTGCCAGCAGCTACCCGCTTAGCGGGGTCAATGAGCAGTTCTTC
TRBV19,15,TRBD1,TRBJ1-5,NA,CASSISQGASQPQHF,TGTGCCAGTAGTATCTCGCAGGGGGCGTCTCAGCCCCAGCATTTT
TRBV5-1,15,NA,TRBJ2-2,NA,CASSLFPGATGELFF,TGCGCCAGCAGCTTGTTTCCAGGGGCCACCGGGGAGCTGTTTTTT
TRBV12-1,14,NA,TRBJ2-7,few,CASSFGTSGYEQYF,TGTGCCAGCAGCTTTGGGACTAGCGGCTACGAGCAGTACTTC
TRBV28,16,NA,TRBJ1-1,NA,CASSLSGGGGNTEAFF,TGTGCCAGCAGTTTATCTGGGGGCGGCGGGAACACTGAAGCTTTCTTT
TRBV24-1,16,TRBD1,TRBJ2-1,NA,CATSDHGTGPTGEKFF,TGTGCCACCAGTGATCATGGGACAGGCCCAACCGGGGAAAAGTTCTTC
TRBV5-1,15,TRBD1,TRBJ2-3,few,CASSQGDPRTDTQYF,TGCGCCAGCAGCCAGGGGGACCCCCGCACAGATACGCAGTATTTT
TRBV28,15,TRBD1,TRBJ2-1,once,CASSLRGQGLVAGFF,TGTGCCAGCAGTTTGAGAGGACAGGGGTTAGTAGCGGGGTTCTTC
TRBV12-5,17,NA,TRBJ2-7,once,CASGASARTALKNEQYF,TGTGCTAGTGGTGCCTCGGCCAGGACAGCCTTGAAGAACGAGCAGTACTTC
TRBV7-9,16,NA,TRBJ2-3,NA,CASSRRAGLSTDTQYF,TGTGCCAGCAGCCGAAGAGCGGGCCTTAGCACAGATACGCAGTATTTT
TRBV14,16,TRBD2,TRBJ2-3,NA,CASSLGLAGLADTQYF,TGTGCCAGCAGCCTAGGACTAGCGGGACTTGCGGATACGCAGTATTTT
TRBV29-1,12,TRBD1,TRBJ2-2,NA,CSVERGPGELFF,TGCAGCGTTGAAAGGGGGCCCGGGGAGCTGTTTTTT
TRBV10-3,16,NA,TRBJ2-1,NA,CAISARGGTQVNEQFF,TGTGCCATCAGCGCTCGGGGCGGGACGCAAGTCAATGAGCAGTTCTTC
TRBV5-1,15,NA,TRBJ2-5,NA,CASSRGSKREETQYF,TGCGCCAGCAGCCGGGGGTCCAAGAGGGAAGAGACCCAGTACTTC
TRBV7-9,17,NA,TRBJ2-6,few,CASSSPRQDSGANVLTF,TGTGCCAGCAGCTCCCCCCGACAGGACTCTGGGGCCAACGTCCTGACTTTC
TRBV18,15,TRBD1,TRBJ1-5,NA,CASSPLTGGNQPQHF,TGTGCCAGCTCACCATTAACAGGGGGCAATCAGCCCCAGCATTTT
TRBV18,13,NA,TRBJ1-1,NA,CASSPDWNTEAFF,TGTGCCAGCTCACCGGACTGGAACACTGAAGCTTTCTTT
TRBV4-2,17,NA,TRBJ1-3,NA,CASSQDPSARYGNTIYF,TGTGCCAGCAGCCAAGATCCCTCCGCTAGATACGGAAACACCATATATTTT